A selection of T cell receptor beta chains follows, all from one sample in a study of OX40 agonist ivuxolimab in advanced cancers. Measured with immunoSEQ multiplex PCR; TCRdb has only the in-frame clones, and not every one. The sample shows roughly 60,000 clones, around nine tenths of them seen only once. This specimen consisted of CD4+ or CD8+ T cells sorted from blood, obtained in a trial of the OX40 agonist ivuxolimab. These receptors were collected from an adult with an advanced solid tumor such as melanoma, head and neck, liver or kidney cancer. Both conserved end residues are part of each CDR3. D genes are given only for firm matches. Size is stated for part of the rows, as once, few or many counts, or as a class when the clone is expanded.

abundance	d_gene	v_gene	j_gene	CDR3aa	CDR3nt
.	TRBD2	TRBV28	TRBJ2-4	CASSLAGGIAKNIQYF	TGTGCCAGCAGTCTAGCGGGAGGGATAGCCAAAAACATTCAGTACTTC
.	.	TRBV6-5	TRBJ1-5	CASSPRGSNQPQHF	TGTGCCAGCAGCCCCCGGGGCAGCAATCAGCCCCAGCATTTT
.	.	TRBV7-2	TRBJ2-5	CASTPMGRQETQYF	TGTGCCAGCACCCCCATGGGTCGGCAAGAGACCCAGTACTTC
.	TRBD2	TRBV11-2	TRBJ2-4	CASSLRGSGRQNIQYF	TGTGCCAGCAGCCTAAGAGGTAGCGGGAGACAAAACATTCAGTACTTC
.	.	TRBV7-2	TRBJ2-1	CASSLARGLYNEQFF	TGTGCCAGCAGCTTAGCGCGGGGACTTTACAATGAGCAGTTCTTC
.	.	TRBV28	TRBJ2-1	CASSPPQNRINYNEQFF	TGTGCCAGCAGTCCCCCCCAGAACAGGATAAACTACAATGAGCAGTTCTTC
.	.	TRBV6-5	TRBJ2-4	CASSYSGDRDIQYF	TGTGCCAGCAGTTACTCGGGAGACAGAGACATTCAGTACTTC
.	TRBD2	TRBV12-5	TRBJ2-5	CASGRGTSLQETQYF	TGTGCTAGTGGTCGGGGGACTAGTCTCCAAGAGACCCAGTACTTC
.	TRBD2	TRBV29-1	TRBJ2-7	CSATLNSGLAGEQYF	TGCAGCGCCACCCTGAACTCGGGACTAGCGGGAGAGCAGTACTTC
.	.	TRBV28	TRBJ1-4	CASGGGGFEKLFF	TGTGCCAGCGGAGGGGGGGGGTTTGAAAAACTGTTTTTT
.	.	TRBV28	TRBJ2-1	CASSPGGGGNEQFF	TGTGCCAGCAGTCCCGGTGGGGGTGGAAATGAGCAGTTCTTC
.	.	TRBV6-6	TRBJ1-2	CASRREAHYGYTF	TGTGCCAGCAGGCGGGAGGCACACTATGGCTACACCTTC
.	.	TRBV4-3	TRBJ2-3	CASSQGLDSNTQYF	TGCGCCAGCAGCCAAGGTTTGGACAGTAATACGCAGTATTTT
few	.	TRBV30	TRBJ2-2	CAWSVRAGELFF	TGTGCCTGGAGTGTACGGGCCGGGGAGCTGTTTTTT
.	TRBD1	TRBV19	TRBJ1-5	CASSASGQGWNQPQHF	TGTGCCAGTAGTGCCTCCGGACAGGGTTGGAATCAGCCCCAGCATTTT
.	.	TRBV9	TRBJ1-3	CASSVGGRITGNTIYF	TGTGCCAGCAGCGTAGGCGGGAGGATTACTGGAAACACCATATATTTT
.	.	TRBV6-1	TRBJ2-7	CASSERREQYF	TGTGCCAGCAGTGAACGGAGGGAGCAGTACTTC
.	TRBD1	TRBV19	TRBJ2-7	CASSPRDREAEQYF	TGTGCCAGTAGTCCCCGGGACAGGGAAGCCGAGCAGTACTTC
.	.	TRBV7-2	TRBJ2-5	CASSLGGGGQETQYF	TGTGCCAGCAGTCTCGGAGGGGGGGGGCAAGAGACCCAGTACTTC
.	.	TRBV10-3	TRBJ1-2	CAISPDSVYGYTF	TGTGCCATCAGCCCGGACAGTGTCTATGGCTACACCTTC
once	TRBD1	TRBV6-6	TRBJ1-5	CASSYSIGQGFQPQHF	TGTGCCAGCAGTTACTCTATCGGACAGGGTTTTCAGCCCCAGCATTTT